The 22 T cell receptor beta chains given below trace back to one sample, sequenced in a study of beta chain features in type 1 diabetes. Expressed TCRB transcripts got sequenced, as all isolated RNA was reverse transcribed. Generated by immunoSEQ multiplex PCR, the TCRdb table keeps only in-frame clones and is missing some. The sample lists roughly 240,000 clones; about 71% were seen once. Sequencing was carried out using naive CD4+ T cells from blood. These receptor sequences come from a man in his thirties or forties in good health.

CDR3 nucleotide sequence: TGTGCCAGCAGCGGGGGGTCCTACCAAGAGACCCAGTACTTC. Translation gives CASSGGSYQETQYF. The chain combines TRBV9 with TRBJ2-5; D is tentatively TRBD1 or TRBD2 (5 bases each). Trimming removed 3 bases from V and 0 bases from J, with 9 bases in between. This CDR3 is 14 amino acids long. CDR1 is SGDLS and CDR2 is YYNGEE in the germline V gene.

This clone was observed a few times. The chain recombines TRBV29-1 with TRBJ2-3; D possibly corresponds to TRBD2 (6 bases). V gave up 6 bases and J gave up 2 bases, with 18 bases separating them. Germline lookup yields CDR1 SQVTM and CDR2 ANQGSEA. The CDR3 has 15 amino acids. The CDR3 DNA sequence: TGCAGCGTCCAGGGAGCGGGTTCAATCACAGATACGCAGTATTTT. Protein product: CSVQGAGSITDTQYF.

CDR3: CSARAGEKLFF. CDR3 bases: TGCAGTGCTAGGGCCGGAGAAAAACTGTTTTTT. The chain has TRBV20-1 and TRBJ1-4, with no clear D. Trimming stripped 3 bases from V and 8 bases from J, with 7 bases between. CDR3 size: 11 residues. Per germline, CDR1 DFQATT and CDR2 SNEGSKA (reference sequence).

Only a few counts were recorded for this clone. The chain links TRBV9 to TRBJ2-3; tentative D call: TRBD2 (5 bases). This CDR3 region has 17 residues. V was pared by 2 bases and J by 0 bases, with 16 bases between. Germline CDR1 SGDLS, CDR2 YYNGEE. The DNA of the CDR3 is TGTGCCAGCAGCGTTACTCGGCGGGTCGCTAGCACAGATACGCAGTATTTT. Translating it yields CASSVTRRVASTDTQYF.

CDR3 nucleotide sequence: TGTGCCAGCAGCTTAGGGGGCACAGGGGCGGGCACAGATACGCAGTATTTT. Translated, it gives CASSLGGTGAGTDTQYF. This chain joins TRBV7-7 and TRBJ2-3; 7 positions agree with TRBD1. Trimming at V came to 1 base and at J to 1 base, leaving 8 bases not matched to a gene. CDR1 is SSHAT and CDR2 is FNYEAQ in the germline V gene (reference sequence). This CDR3 comprises 17 residues. The whole variable domain, filled in from reference TRBV7-7 and TRBJ2-3, reads GAGVSQSPRYKVTKRGQDVTLRCDPISSHATLYWYQQALGQGPEFLTYFNYEAQPDKSGLPSDRFSAERPEGSISTLTIQRTEQRDSAMYRCASSLGGTGAGTDTQYFGPGTRLTVL.

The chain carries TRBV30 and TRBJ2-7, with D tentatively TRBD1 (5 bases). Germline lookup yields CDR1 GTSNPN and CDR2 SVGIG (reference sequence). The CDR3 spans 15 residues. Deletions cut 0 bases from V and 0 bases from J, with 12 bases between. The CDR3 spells CAWSVSQGSSYEQYF. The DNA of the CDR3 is TGTGCCTGGAGTGTAAGCCAGGGTAGCTCCTACGAGCAGTACTTC. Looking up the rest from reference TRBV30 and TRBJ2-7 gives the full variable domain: SQTIHQWPATLVQPVGSPLSLECTVEGTSNPNLYWYRQAAGRGLQLLFYSVGIGQISSEVPQNLSASRPQDRQFILSSKKLLLSDSGFYLCAWSVSQGSSYEQYFGPGTRLTVT.

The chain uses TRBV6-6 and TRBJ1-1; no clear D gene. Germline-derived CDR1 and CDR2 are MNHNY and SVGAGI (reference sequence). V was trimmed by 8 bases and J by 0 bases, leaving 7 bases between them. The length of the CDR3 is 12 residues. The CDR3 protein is CASSGLNTEAFF. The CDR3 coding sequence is TGTGCCAGCTCGGGGTTGAACACTGAAGCTTTCTTT.

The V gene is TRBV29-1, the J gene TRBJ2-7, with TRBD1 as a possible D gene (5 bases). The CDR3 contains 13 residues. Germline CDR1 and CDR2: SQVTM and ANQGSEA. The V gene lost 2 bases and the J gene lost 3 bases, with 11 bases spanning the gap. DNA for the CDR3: TGCAGCGTTGAAAGTCAGGGCCACTACGAGCAGTACTTC. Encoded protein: CSVESQGHYEQYF.

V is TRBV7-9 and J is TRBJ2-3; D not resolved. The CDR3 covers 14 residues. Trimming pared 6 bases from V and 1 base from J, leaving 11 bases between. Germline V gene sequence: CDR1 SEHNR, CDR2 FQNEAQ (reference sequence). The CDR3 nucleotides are TGTGCCAGCAGGCGTATAGGCGGCACAGATACGCAGTATTTT. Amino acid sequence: CASRRIGGTDTQYF.

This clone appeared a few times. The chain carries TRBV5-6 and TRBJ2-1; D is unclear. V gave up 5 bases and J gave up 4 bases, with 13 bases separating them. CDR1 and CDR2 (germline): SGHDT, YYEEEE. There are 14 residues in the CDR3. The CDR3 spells CASSLIDWYNEQFF. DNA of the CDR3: TGTGCCAGCAGTTTGATCGACTGGTACAATGAGCAGTTCTTC.

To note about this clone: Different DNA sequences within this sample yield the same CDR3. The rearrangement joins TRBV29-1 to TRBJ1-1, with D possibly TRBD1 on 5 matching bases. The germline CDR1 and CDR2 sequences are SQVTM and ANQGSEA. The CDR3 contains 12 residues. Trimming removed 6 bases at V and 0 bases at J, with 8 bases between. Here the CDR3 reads CSVRGMNTEAFF. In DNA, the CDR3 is TGCAGCGTGAGGGGTATGAACACTGAAGCTTTCTTT.

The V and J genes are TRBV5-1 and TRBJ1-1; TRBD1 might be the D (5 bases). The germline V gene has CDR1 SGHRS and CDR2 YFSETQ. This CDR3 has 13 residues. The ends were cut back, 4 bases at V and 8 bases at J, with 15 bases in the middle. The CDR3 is CASSPSGTEEAFF. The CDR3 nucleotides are TGCGCCAGCAGCCCCTCTGGGACGGAAGAAGCTTTCTTT. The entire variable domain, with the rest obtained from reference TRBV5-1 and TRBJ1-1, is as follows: KAGVTQTPRYLIKTRGQQVTLSCSPISGHRSVSWYQQTPGQGLQFLFEYFSETQRNKGNFPGRFSGRQFSNSRSEMNVSTLELGDSALYLCASSPSGTEEAFFGQGTRLTVV.

Here the CDR3 DNA reads TGTGCCAGCAGCGCCGGGACGGCTACCTACGAGCAGTACTTC. Amino acid sequence: CASSAGTATYEQYF. The gene calls are TRBV7-2 and TRBJ2-7, with D perhaps assigned TRBD1 or TRBD2 (5 bases each). This CDR3 has 14 residues. In germline, CDR1 is SGHTA, CDR2 FQGNSA. Trimming left V 5 bases short and J 2 bases short, with 13 bases between.

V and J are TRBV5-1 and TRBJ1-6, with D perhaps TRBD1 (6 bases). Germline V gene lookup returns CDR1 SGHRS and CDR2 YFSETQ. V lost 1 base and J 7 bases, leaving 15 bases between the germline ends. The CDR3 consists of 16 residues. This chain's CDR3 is CASSLIRGRVNSPLHF. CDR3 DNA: TGCGCCAGCAGCTTGATCAGGGGCAGGGTAAATTCACCCCTCCACTTT.

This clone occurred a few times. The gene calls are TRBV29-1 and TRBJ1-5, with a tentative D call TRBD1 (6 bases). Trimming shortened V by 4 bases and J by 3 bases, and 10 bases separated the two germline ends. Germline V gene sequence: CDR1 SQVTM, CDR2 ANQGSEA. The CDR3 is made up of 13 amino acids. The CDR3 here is CSVGDIDNQPQHF. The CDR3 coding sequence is TGCAGCGTTGGGGACATTGACAATCAGCCCCAGCATTTT.

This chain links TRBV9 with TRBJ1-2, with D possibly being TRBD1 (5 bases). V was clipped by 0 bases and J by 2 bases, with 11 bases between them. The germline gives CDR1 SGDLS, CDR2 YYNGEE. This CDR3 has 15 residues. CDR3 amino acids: CASSVDPQDNYGYTF. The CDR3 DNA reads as TGTGCCAGCAGCGTAGATCCACAGGACAACTATGGCTACACCTTC.

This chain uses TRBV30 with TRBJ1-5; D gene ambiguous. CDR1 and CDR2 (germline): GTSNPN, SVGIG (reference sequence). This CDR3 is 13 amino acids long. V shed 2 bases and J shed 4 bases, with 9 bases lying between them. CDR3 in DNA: TGTGCCTGGAGTATGTCAGTGAATCAGCCCCAGCATTTT. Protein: CAWSMSVNQPQHF. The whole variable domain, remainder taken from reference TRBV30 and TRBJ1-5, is SQTIHQWPATLVQPVGSPLSLECTVEGTSNPNLYWYRQAAGRGLQLLFYSVGIGQISSEVPQNLSASRPQDRQFILSSKKLLLSDSGFYLCAWSMSVNQPQHFGDGTRLSIL.

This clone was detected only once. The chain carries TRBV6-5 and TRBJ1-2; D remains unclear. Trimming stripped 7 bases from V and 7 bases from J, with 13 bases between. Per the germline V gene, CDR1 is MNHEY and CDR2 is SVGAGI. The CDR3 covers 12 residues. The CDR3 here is CASTSPGSGYTF. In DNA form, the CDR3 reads TGTGCCAGCACTAGCCCCGGTAGTGGCTACACCTTC.

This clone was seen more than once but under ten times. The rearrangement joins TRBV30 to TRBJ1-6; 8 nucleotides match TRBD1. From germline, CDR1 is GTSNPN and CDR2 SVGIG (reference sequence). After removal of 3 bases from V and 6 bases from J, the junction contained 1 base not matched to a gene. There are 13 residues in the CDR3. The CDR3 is CAWRDRVNSPLHF. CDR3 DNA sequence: TGTGCCTGGAGGGACAGGGTTAATTCACCCCTCCACTTT.

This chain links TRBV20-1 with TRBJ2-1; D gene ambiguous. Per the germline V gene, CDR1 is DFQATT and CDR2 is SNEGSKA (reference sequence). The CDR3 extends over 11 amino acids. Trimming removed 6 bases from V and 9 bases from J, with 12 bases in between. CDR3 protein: CSAIIYPEQFF. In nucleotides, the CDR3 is TGCAGTGCAATTATTTACCCTGAGCAGTTCTTC.

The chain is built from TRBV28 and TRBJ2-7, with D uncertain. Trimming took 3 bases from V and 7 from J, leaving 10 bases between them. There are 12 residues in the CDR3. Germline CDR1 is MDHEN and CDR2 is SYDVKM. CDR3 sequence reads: CASSLVGDEQYF. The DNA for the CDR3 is TGTGCCAGCAGTTTGGTGGGCGATGAGCAGTACTTC.

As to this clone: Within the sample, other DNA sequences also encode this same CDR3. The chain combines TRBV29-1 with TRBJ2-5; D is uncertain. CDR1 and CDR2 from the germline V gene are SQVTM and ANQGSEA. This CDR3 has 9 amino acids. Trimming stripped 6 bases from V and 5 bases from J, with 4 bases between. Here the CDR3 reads CSVGETQYF. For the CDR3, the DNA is TGCAGCGTGGGGGAGACCCAGTACTTC.